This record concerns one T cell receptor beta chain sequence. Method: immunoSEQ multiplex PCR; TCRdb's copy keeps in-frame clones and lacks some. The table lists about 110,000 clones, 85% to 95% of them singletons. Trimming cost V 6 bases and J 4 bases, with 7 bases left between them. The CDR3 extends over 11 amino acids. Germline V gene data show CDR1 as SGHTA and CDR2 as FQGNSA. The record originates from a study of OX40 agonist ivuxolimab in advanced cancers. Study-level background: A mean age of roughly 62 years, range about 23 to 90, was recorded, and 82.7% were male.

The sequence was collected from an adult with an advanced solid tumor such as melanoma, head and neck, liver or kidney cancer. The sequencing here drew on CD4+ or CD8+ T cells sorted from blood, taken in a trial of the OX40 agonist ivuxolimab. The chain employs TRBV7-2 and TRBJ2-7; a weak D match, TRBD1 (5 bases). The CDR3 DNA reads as TGTGCCAGCAGGGGGCAATACGAGCAGTACTTC. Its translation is CASRGQYEQYF.